The next 3 T cell receptor beta chains were all read from a single sample in a study of cytomegalovirus exposure and HLA in healthy donors. Both 60 Vbeta primers and 13 Jbeta primers went into the PCR. Method: immunoSEQ multiplex PCR; TCRdb's copy keeps in-frame clones and lacks some. The repertoire consists of tens of thousands of clones, with approximately 80% occurring once and the leading ten covering around 7%. Input material: PBMCs. Receptor source: a human donor in good health.

The gene calls are TRBV11-2 and TRBJ1-5, with D tentatively TRBD1 (6 bases). Germline CDR1 and CDR2: SGHAT and FQNNGV. The germline V and J ends were trimmed by 1 base and 4 bases, with 11 bases remaining between them. There are 15 residues in the CDR3. CDR3 coding DNA: TGTGCCAGCAGCTTAGGTCAGGGGCCTAATCAGCCCCAGCATTTT. Its translation is CASSLGQGPNQPQHF.

The rearrangement joins TRBV21-1 to TRBJ2-1; the DNA was not used to check the table's D call, TRBD2. TRBV21-1 corresponds to a pseudogene. This CDR3 has 19 residues. CDR3 nucleotide sequence: TGTGCCAACTCAGCTGATTTCCTCTGCGGGGGGGCGGAACCCTATGAGCAGTTCTTC. Translating gives CANSADFLCGGAEPYEQFF.

The V gene is TRBV6-1, the J gene TRBJ2-7; D uncertain. The CDR3 consists of 14 residues. Germline V gene sequence: CDR1 MNHNS, CDR2 SASEGT. The V gene lost 0 bases and the J gene lost 4 bases, with 10 bases spanning the gap. CDR3 in DNA: TGTGCCAGCAGTGAAGCGCAGGATGGGTACGAGCAGTACTTC. Translating gives CASSEAQDGYEQYF.